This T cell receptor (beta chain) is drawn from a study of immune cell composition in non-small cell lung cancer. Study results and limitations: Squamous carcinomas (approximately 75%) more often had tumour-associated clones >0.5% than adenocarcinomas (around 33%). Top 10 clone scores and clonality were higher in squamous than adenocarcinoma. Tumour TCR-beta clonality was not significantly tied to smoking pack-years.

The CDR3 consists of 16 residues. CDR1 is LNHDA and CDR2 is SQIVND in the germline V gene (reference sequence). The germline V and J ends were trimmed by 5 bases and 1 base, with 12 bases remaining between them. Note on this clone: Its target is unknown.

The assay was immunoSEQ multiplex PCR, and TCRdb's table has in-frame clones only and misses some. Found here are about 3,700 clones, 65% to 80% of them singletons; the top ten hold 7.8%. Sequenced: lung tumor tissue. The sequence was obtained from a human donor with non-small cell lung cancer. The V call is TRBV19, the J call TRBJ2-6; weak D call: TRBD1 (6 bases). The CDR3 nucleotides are TGTGCCAGTAGTGACCCCAGGGGTTCTGGGGCCAACGTCCTGACTTTC. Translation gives CASSDPRGSGANVLTF.